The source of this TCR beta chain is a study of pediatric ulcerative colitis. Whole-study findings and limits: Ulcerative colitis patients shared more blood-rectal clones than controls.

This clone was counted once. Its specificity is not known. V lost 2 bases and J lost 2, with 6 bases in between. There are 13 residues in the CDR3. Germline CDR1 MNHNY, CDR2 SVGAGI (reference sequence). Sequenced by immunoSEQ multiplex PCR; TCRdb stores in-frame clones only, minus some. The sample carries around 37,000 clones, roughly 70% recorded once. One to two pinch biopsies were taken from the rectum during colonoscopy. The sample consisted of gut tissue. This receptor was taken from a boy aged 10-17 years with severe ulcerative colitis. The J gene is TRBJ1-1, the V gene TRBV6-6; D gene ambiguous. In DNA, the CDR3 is TGTGCCAGCAGTTACGTGCTAAACACTGAAGCTTTCTTT. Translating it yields CASSYVLNTEAFF.